The rows below give T cell receptor beta chains drawn from one sample of a study of regulatory T cells in long-lasting Graves disease. TCRdb analysed the multiplex PCR reads with MiXCR anew, one entry per CDR3 protein. The sample has about 450,000 distinct CDR3 sequences, 23% seen once. Sequencing was performed on peripheral blood mononuclear cells (PBMCs), taken when the disease was refractory, from a patient treated with antithyroid drugs. Receptors were obtained from a female donor with Graves disease. Both conserved end residues are trimmed from each CDR3.

j_gene | v_gene | len | CDR3aa
TRBJ1-5 | TRBV3-1 | 13 | ASSQSPGNNQPQH
TRBJ1-5 | TRBV6-1 | 15 | ASTYGTGGVDNQPQH
TRBJ1-3 | TRBV2 | 16 | ASSEALSTEASGNTIY
TRBJ2-2 | TRBV19 | 12 | ASSPWTITGELF
TRBJ2-7 | TRBV2 | 10 | ASSDVRVRQY
TRBJ2-2 | TRBV5-1 | 13 | ASSGGRRGTGELF
TRBJ1-4 | TRBV12-3/TRBV12-4 | 14 | ASSGPTGTIGEKLF
TRBJ1-5 | TRBV7-2 | 11 | ASSLMVDQPQH
TRBJ1-1 | TRBV6-1 | 12 | ALTGNGGSTEAF
TRBJ1-5 | TRBV5-1 | 14 | ASSTDGDTSNQPQH
TRBJ2-7 | TRBV7-6 | 12 | ASSASPGGVEQY
TRBJ1-2 | TRBV20-1 | 13 | SARPEGGANYGYT
TRBJ2-3 | TRBV29-1 | 11 | SVLVAGGHTQY
TRBJ2-7 | TRBV28 | 12 | ASTTGTSAYEQY
TRBJ2-7 | TRBV27 | 11 | ASSLVYHYEQY
TRBJ1-1 | TRBV6-5 | 13 | ASSYYTGGNTEAF
TRBJ1-3 | TRBV20-1 | 11 | SAKRTGGNTIY
TRBJ1-6 | TRBV2 | 13 | ASSRDRDNNSPLH
TRBJ2-5 | TRBV7-3 | 14 | ASSSTSGRAGETQY
TRBJ1-6 | TRBV12-3/TRBV12-4 | 11 | ASSGSLNSPLH
TRBJ1-1 | TRBV29-1 | 12 | SATGGGEYTEAF
TRBJ2-7 | TRBV4-2 | 11 | ASSQPTGREQY
TRBJ2-6 | TRBV5-1 | 12 | ASSLVSGANVLT
TRBJ2-5 | TRBV5-1 | 12 | ASSGVGGGETQY
TRBJ2-7 | TRBV30 | 13 | AWSNPTGGVYEQY
TRBJ2-2 | TRBV7-2 | 13 | ASSLGLAGAGELF
TRBJ2-5 | TRBV29-1 | 14 | SVEPLGQGGQETQY
TRBJ2-3 | TRBV20-1 | 11 | SAKDESTDTQY
TRBJ1-2 | TRBV3-1 | 13 | ASSPTGRTLYGYT